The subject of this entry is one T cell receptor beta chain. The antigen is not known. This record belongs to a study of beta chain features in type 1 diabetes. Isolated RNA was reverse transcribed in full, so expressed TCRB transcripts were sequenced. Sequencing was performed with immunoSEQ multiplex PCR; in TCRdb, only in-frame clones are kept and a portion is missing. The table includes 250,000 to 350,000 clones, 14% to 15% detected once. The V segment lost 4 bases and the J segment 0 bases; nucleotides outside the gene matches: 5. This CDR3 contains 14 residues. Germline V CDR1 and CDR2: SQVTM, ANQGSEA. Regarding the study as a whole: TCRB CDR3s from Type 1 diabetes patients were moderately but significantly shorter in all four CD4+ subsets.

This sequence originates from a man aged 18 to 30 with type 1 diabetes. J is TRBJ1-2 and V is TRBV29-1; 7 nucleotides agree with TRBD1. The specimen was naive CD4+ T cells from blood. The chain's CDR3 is CSVGQGVTNYGYTF. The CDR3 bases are TGCAGCGTTGGACAGGGAGTAACTAACTATGGCTACACCTTC.